This T cell receptor (beta chain) emerged from a study of blood T cells in healthy people across ages. As to this clonotype: Its antigen remains unknown.

Whole-study findings and limits: PBMCs left unsorted prevented a conclusive naive versus antigen-experienced comparison.

Next came a second PCR, run for about 6 to 12 cycles, which used a sample-barcoded 5' primer along with a J-beta primer mix. TCRdb re-called the 5' RACE reads with MiXCR, one entry per CDR3 protein. The data show some 900,000 distinct CDR3 sequences, under 50% seen once. The ends lost 4 bases at V and 6 bases at J; junction bases unmatched: 8. Germline CDR1 and CDR2: SGHTA and FQGNSA. The CDR3 sequence is 14 residues long. This clonotype was obtained from a man aged 25-45 years in good health. The specimen was blood. The chain carries TRBV7-2 and TRBJ2-7, with 8 bases fitting TRBD1. The CDR3 sequence: CASSSKTGEREQYF. The CDR3 DNA reads TGTGCCAGCAGCTCCAAGACAGGGGAGCGCGAGCAGTACTTC.